One sample yielded the 30 T cell receptor beta chains listed below, sequenced in a study of blood T cell repertoires in COVID-19. Produced via immunoSEQ multiplex PCR; TCRdb's table is partial and in-frame only. The sample yields 70,000 or so clones, roughly 87% seen once. The sequencing sample was made of peripheral blood. All receptors come from a young woman with acute or convalescent COVID-19.

The chain carries TRBV7-8 and TRBJ2-1; tentatively, D is TRBD2 (6 bases). CDR3 length: 13 residues. The ends were cut back, 3 bases at V and 3 bases at J, with 6 bases in the middle. CDR1 is SGHVS and CDR2 is FQNEAQ in the germline V gene. CDR3 bases: TGTGCCAGCAGCTTGGGACTCTACAATGAGCAGTTCTTC. This gives the protein CASSLGLYNEQFF.

This chain uses TRBV7-9 with TRBJ2-3; the match to TRBD2 covers 12 bases. V lost 3 bases and J lost 2; bases outside the gene matches: 12. Germline V CDR1 and CDR2: SEHNR, FQNEAQ (reference sequence). The length of the CDR3 is 19 residues. The CDR3 DNA sequence: TGTGCCAGCAGCTTGGTGTCTAGCGGGGGGGACACATTCACAGATACGCAGTATTTT. Translating it yields CASSLVSSGGDTFTDTQYF.

This clone was observed once. The rearrangement uses TRBV5-5 and TRBJ1-1; 8 bases map to TRBD1. CDR1 SGHKS and CDR2 YYEKEE come from the germline V gene (reference sequence). J gave up 5 bases and V 4 bases, and 7 bases lay outside the gene matches. CDR3 length: 14 amino acids. The CDR3 DNA follows: TGTGCCAGCAGCGCTACAGGGGGGGCGACTGAAGCTTTCTTT. This encodes CASSATGGATEAFF.

The rearrangement links TRBV27 to TRBJ1-5; weak D call: TRBD1 (6 bases). CDR3 size: 15 residues. CDR1 and CDR2 from the germline V gene are MNHEY and SMNVEV (reference sequence). The V gene lost 0 bases and the J gene lost 3 bases, with 9 bases spanning the gap. The CDR3 sequence: CASSLSGHYNQPQHF. CDR3 coding DNA: TGTGCCAGCAGTTTATCGGGACACTACAATCAGCCCCAGCATTTT.

The chain joins TRBV29-1 to TRBJ1-2, with 10 bases matching TRBD1. CDR3 length equals 15 residues. Germline lookup yields CDR1 SQVTM and CDR2 ANQGSEA. The CDR3 DNA reads TGCAACGGGATTAAAGACAGGGGGCTGAGATGTGGCTACACCTTC. It translates to CNGIKDRGLRCGYTF. Full variable domain (missing parts from reference TRBV29-1 and TRBJ1-2): SAVISQKPSRDICQRGTSLTIQCQVDSQVTMMFWYRQQPGQSLTLIATANQGSEATYESGFVIDKFPISRPNLTFSTLTVSNMSPEDSSIYLCNGIKDRGLRCGYTFGSGTRLTVV.

The rearrangement joins TRBV2 to TRBJ2-1, with 7 bases identical to TRBD2. Losses at the gene ends were 3 bases for V and 2 bases for J; bases not matched to a gene: 4. In germline, CDR1 is SNHLY, CDR2 FYNNEI. CDR3 length: 15 amino acids. CDR3 region: CASSDGGGTYNEQFF. CDR3 coding DNA: TGTGCCAGCAGTGATGGCGGGGGAACCTACAATGAGCAGTTCTTC.

As DNA, the CDR3 is TGTGCCAGCAGTTACGGAGGGGCTGGACAGCCCCAGCATTTT. Translating it yields CASSYGGAGQPQHF. This chain connects TRBV6-2 or TRBV6-3 to TRBJ1-5; maybe TRBD1 (5 bases). From germline, CDR1 is MNHEY and CDR2 SVGEGT. V lost 2 bases to trimming and J lost 7 bases, with 12 bases between them. This CDR3 spans 14 amino acids.

The chain recombines TRBV6-2 or TRBV6-3 with TRBJ2-7, with a possible D match to TRBD2 (5 bases). Germline loops: CDR1 MNHEY, CDR2 SVGEGT. The CDR3 loop spans 12 amino acids. Trimming removed 7 bases at V and 6 bases at J, with 13 bases between. The chain's CDR3 is CASTPGGPEQYF. The CDR3, as DNA: TGTGCCAGCACCCCCGGAGGCCCCGAGCAGTACTTC.

The chain recombines TRBV19 with TRBJ1-1, with D possibly being TRBD1 (5 bases). V gave up 6 bases and J gave up 0 bases, with 11 bases separating them. The CDR3 sequence is 14 residues long. CDR1 is LNHDA, CDR2 SQIVND, per germline (reference sequence). CDR3 nucleotide sequence: TGTGCCAGTAGCAATGCAGGGTTGAACACTGAAGCTTTCTTT. Protein sequence: CASSNAGLNTEAFF.

V is TRBV5-1 and J is TRBJ2-5; D unresolved. Germline V gene lookup returns CDR1 SGHRS and CDR2 YFSETQ. Trimming left V 0 bases short and J 2 bases short, with 8 bases between. This CDR3 contains 14 residues. This chain's CDR3 is CASSLGTVQETQYF. DNA for the CDR3: TGCGCCAGCAGCTTGGGAACGGTTCAAGAGACCCAGTACTTC. Drawing the rest from reference TRBV5-1 and TRBJ2-5, the complete variable domain is KAGVTQTPRYLIKTRGQQVTLSCSPISGHRSVSWYQQTPGQGLQFLFEYFSETQRNKGNFPGRFSGRQFSNSRSEMNVSTLELGDSALYLCASSLGTVQETQYFGPGTRLLVL.

This rearrangement joins TRBV2 to TRBJ2-7, with D possibly TRBD2 on 5 matching bases. The CDR3 covers 13 residues. The germline CDR1 and CDR2 sequences are SNHLY and FYNNEI. Trimming shortened V by 6 bases and J by 3 bases, and 12 bases separated the two germline ends. CDR3 region: CASRAEGGYEQYF. The DNA for the CDR3 is TGTGCCAGCAGGGCAGAGGGCGGCTACGAGCAGTACTTC.

V gene TRBV5-6 combines with J gene TRBJ2-3; D is perhaps TRBD2 (6 bases). The CDR3 spans 18 residues. V lost 4 bases, J lost 0 bases, and 21 bases lay in between. Germline-derived CDR1 and CDR2 are SGHDT and YYEEEE. The CDR3 DNA follows: TGTGCCAGCAGCAATATAGCCGGGACTCGATCTAGCACAGATACGCAGTATTTT. This codes for CASSNIAGTRSSTDTQYF.

The rearrangement links TRBV28 to TRBJ1-5, with 7 bases aligning to TRBD1. The V segment lost 6 bases and the J segment 7 bases; nucleotides outside the gene matches: 9. Germline V gene lookup returns CDR1 MDHEN and CDR2 SYDVKM. The CDR3 extends over 14 amino acids. CDR3 sequence (DNA): TGTGCCAGCAGACCAGGGACAGTTCTCCAGCCCCAGCATTTT. It encodes CASRPGTVLQPQHF.

The chain joins TRBV11-3 to TRBJ1-2; D remains unclear. V was shortened by 7 bases and J by 7 bases, with 16 bases between the two germline ends. The CDR3 covers 13 residues. Germline V CDR1 and CDR2: SGHNT, YENEEA. DNA of the CDR3: TGTGCCAGCATGAGAAAGAATAACGGTGGCTACACCTTC. Encoded protein: CASMRKNNGGYTF.

This rearrangement joins TRBV6-5 to TRBJ1-2; 12 nucleotides line up with TRBD1. The V gene end was trimmed by 6 bases and the J gene end by 8 bases; junction bases not matched to a gene: 10. Per germline, CDR1 MNHEY and CDR2 SVGAGI. This CDR3 contains 15 residues. CDR3 sequence reads: CASRAPGQGAGGYTF. In nucleotides, the CDR3 is TGTGCCAGCAGAGCCCCGGGACAGGGGGCAGGGGGCTACACCTTC.

V is TRBV5-1 and J is TRBJ2-1, with TRBD1 matching 10 bases. V lost 4 bases and J lost 6; bases outside the gene matches: 7. This CDR3 region has 15 residues. Germline V gene sequence: CDR1 SGHRS, CDR2 YFSETQ. The CDR3 here is CASSQGTGVGNEQFF. CDR3 bases: TGCGCCAGCAGCCAGGGGACAGGGGTTGGCAATGAGCAGTTCTTC. Full variable domain (missing parts from reference TRBV5-1 and TRBJ2-1): KAGVTQTPRYLIKTRGQQVTLSCSPISGHRSVSWYQQTPGQGLQFLFEYFSETQRNKGNFPGRFSGRQFSNSRSEMNVSTLELGDSALYLCASSQGTGVGNEQFFGPGTRLTVL.

The rearrangement uses TRBV6-2 or TRBV6-3 and TRBJ1-1; D is unresolved. Germline V gives CDR1 MNHEY, CDR2 SVGEGT. V lost 4 bases and J lost 1, with 7 bases in between. The CDR3 consists of 13 residues. The CDR3 spells CASSSSGNTEAFF. CDR3 in DNA: TGTGCCAGCAGTTCGTCGGGGAACACTGAAGCTTTCTTT.

This clone was observed a few times. This sequence joins TRBV19 and TRBJ2-7, with 11 nucleotides matching TRBD1. The germline gives CDR1 LNHDA, CDR2 SQIVND (reference sequence). There are 15 residues in the CDR3. V gave up 0 bases and J gave up 3 bases; unmatched junction bases: 1. The CDR3 loop reads CASSIDGTGGYEQYF. The CDR3 DNA reads TGTGCCAGTAGTATAGATGGGACAGGGGGCTACGAGCAGTACTTC.

The rearrangement links TRBV5-6 to TRBJ2-1, with TRBD2 identical over 13 bases. Per germline, CDR1 SGHDT and CDR2 YYEEEE. The V segment lost 4 bases and the J segment 12 bases; nucleotides outside the gene matches: 4. This CDR3 has 13 residues. The CDR3 is CASSPGLAGVQFF. The CDR3 DNA reads as TGTGCCAGCAGCCCAGGACTAGCGGGAGTGCAGTTCTTC.

The V and J genes are TRBV19 and TRBJ2-1, with 13 bases identical to TRBD2. With V trimmed by 5 bases and J by 5 bases, 6 bases remained unmatched. This CDR3 is 16 amino acids long. Germline V gene sequence: CDR1 LNHDA, CDR2 SQIVND (reference sequence). The CDR3 here is CASSPSGTSGNNEQFF. In DNA form, the CDR3 reads TGTGCCAGTAGTCCCTCCGGGACTAGCGGGAACAATGAGCAGTTCTTC.

The chain is built from TRBV24-1 and TRBJ2-3; TRBD1 agrees at 10 bases. Germline V gene sequence: CDR1 KGHDR, CDR2 SFDVKD. The CDR3 extends over 15 amino acids. The ends lost 11 bases at V and 1 base at J; junction bases unmatched: 8. The CDR3: CASGQGGLGTDTQYF. In DNA, the CDR3 is TGTGCCAGCGGACAGGGGGGATTGGGCACAGATACGCAGTATTTT.

V gene TRBV4-1 combines with J gene TRBJ1-6; 9 positions agree with TRBD1. The germline CDR1 and CDR2 sequences are MGHRA and YSYEKL. Germline trimming cut 5 bases from V and 8 bases from J; bases unmatched to any gene: 7. CDR3 length: 15 amino acids. The CDR3 DNA reads as TGCGCCAGCAGCGACACCCGGGACAGGGATTCACCCCTCCACTTT. Protein sequence: CASSDTRDRDSPLHF.

The chain has TRBV29-1 and TRBJ1-1; 7 nucleotides align to TRBD1. This CDR3 is built from 15 residues. Losses at the gene ends were 7 bases for V and 5 bases for J; bases not matched to a gene: 16. The germline V gene encodes CDR1 SQVTM and CDR2 ANQGSEA. CDR3 amino acids: CSGLVAGTARTEAFF. In nucleotides, the CDR3 is TGCAGCGGTCTCGTCGCTGGGACAGCAAGAACTGAAGCTTTCTTT.

The rearrangement uses TRBV14 and TRBJ1-6; 7 nucleotides agree with TRBD1. The ends lost 4 bases at V and 7 bases at J; junction bases unmatched: 1. This CDR3 has 13 amino acids. In germline, CDR1 is SGHDN, CDR2 FVKESK. The CDR3 coding sequence is TGTGCCAGCAGCCGGGACAGAAATTCACCCCTCCACTTT. Translated: CASSRDRNSPLHF.

V usage is TRBV11-2 and J usage is TRBJ2-5; tentatively, D is TRBD2 (7 bases). The CDR3 runs to 18 residues. Germline CDR1 SGHAT, CDR2 FQNNGV. Between the trimmed V and J ends, which lost 1 base and 1 base, there was a span of 19 bases. The CDR3 protein is CASSLGGRLGGGQETQYF. The CDR3 DNA sequence: TGTGCCAGCAGCTTAGGGGGGCGCTTGGGAGGGGGCCAAGAGACCCAGTACTTC.

The chain links TRBV5-1 to TRBJ2-1, with 8 bases that match TRBD2. The length of the CDR3 is 14 residues. V lost 4 bases, J lost 4 bases, and 4 bases stayed unmatched. From germline, CDR1 is SGHRS and CDR2 YFSETQ. The CDR3 sequence is CASSPSGGYNEQFF. DNA for the CDR3: TGCGCCAGCAGCCCCAGCGGGGGTTACAATGAGCAGTTCTTC.

The gene calls are TRBV19 and TRBJ1-1; TRBD1 matches at 9 bases. The CDR3 sequence is 14 residues long. CDR1 is LNHDA and CDR2 is SQIVND in the germline V gene (reference sequence). Trimming removed 7 bases from V and 11 bases from J; junction bases left unmatched: 14. CDR3 loop: CASTETTGGTWAFF. The CDR3 nucleotides read TGTGCCAGTACCGAAACGACAGGGGGTACATGGGCTTTCTTT. Together with reference TRBV19 and TRBJ1-1, the CDR3 gives the full variable domain: DGGITQSPKYLFRKEGQNVTLSCEQNLNHDAMYWYRQDPGQGLRLIYYSQIVNDFQKGDIAEGYSVSREKKESFPLTVTSAQKNPTAFYLCASTETTGGTWAFFGQGTRLTVV.

The table lists this clone with a count of one. CDR3 sequence: CASSQGTSGVLDTQYF. CDR3 nucleotide sequence: TGTGCCAGCAGCCAAGGGACTAGCGGCGTGCTTGATACGCAGTATTTT. The rearrangement links TRBV4-2 to TRBJ2-3, with 10 bases that match TRBD2. V lost 1 base, J lost 6 bases, and 7 bases stayed unmatched. The CDR3 totals 16 residues. In germline, CDR1 is LGHNA, CDR2 YNFKEQ.

The chain has TRBV28 and TRBJ1-4; TRBD1 agrees at 9 bases. Germline values: CDR1 MDHEN, CDR2 SYDVKM. The junction had 2 bases not matched to a gene; V was cut back by 2 bases and J by 7 bases. The CDR3 spans 14 residues. The CDR3 loop is CASSLVDRGEKLFF. The CDR3 coding sequence is TGTGCCAGCAGTTTAGTGGACAGGGGTGAAAAACTGTTTTTT.

The CDR3, as DNA: TGTGCCGGTTTCCTGACAGCCCCTACTAACTATGGCTACACCTTC. Its protein product is CAGFLTAPTNYGYTF. This chain uses TRBV30 with TRBJ1-2, with D perhaps matching TRBD1 (5 bases). The V gene's germline CDR1 is GTSNPN and CDR2 SVGIG (reference sequence). Trimming removed 8 bases at V and 0 bases at J, with 19 bases between. This CDR3 spans 15 amino acids.